The 21 T cell receptor beta chains reported below all come from one sample, sequenced in a study of blood T cell repertoires in COVID-19. The protocol was immunoSEQ multiplex PCR, while the TCRdb copy is restricted to in-frame clones and leaves out a portion. The sample has around 230,000 clones, around 86% seen once. The sample was PBMCs or T cells enriched from blood (not recorded which). The receptors were gathered from a woman aged 40 to 49 with acute COVID-19.

The chain couples TRBV21-1 to TRBJ2-7; the table gives TRBD1 as D, unverified against the DNA. TRBV21-1 is listed as a pseudogene. The CDR3 has 14 residues. This CDR3 reads CASIGQGSSYEQYF. CDR3 nucleotide sequence: TGTGCCAGCATCGGACAGGGGTCTAGTTACGAGCAGTACTTC.

The chain carries TRBV18 and TRBJ2-7; 9 nucleotides agree with TRBD1. J lost 2 bases, V lost 7 bases, and 3 bases had no gene match. The CDR3 contains 13 residues. The germline V gene encodes CDR1 KGHSH and CDR2 LQKENI. The CDR3 coding sequence is TGTGCCAGCTTGGGACAGGGTCCCTACGAGCAGTACTTC. It encodes CASLGQGPYEQYF.

This clone has a single count. The V and J genes are TRBV19 and TRBJ1-6; 10 nucleotides align to TRBD1. With 7 bases clipped from V and 0 bases from J, the junction kept 21 bases outside the gene matches. The CDR3 loop spans 22 amino acids. CDR1 and CDR2 (germline): LNHDA, SQIVND (reference sequence). The CDR3 spells CASKTTLRDRGPVSSYNSPLHF. The CDR3 DNA sequence: TGTGCCAGTAAAACAACCCTCCGGGACAGGGGCCCCGTGAGCTCCTATAATTCACCCCTCCACTTT.

This sequence joins TRBV27 and TRBJ2-2; TRBD1 might be the D (6 bases). Trimming took off 1 base at V and 4 bases at J, with 10 bases between the two ends. Looked up from germline, CDR1 is MNHEY and CDR2 is SMNVEV (reference sequence). The CDR3 is made up of 15 amino acids. CDR3 loop: CASSLLVGGTGELFF. Written as DNA, the CDR3 is TGTGCCAGCAGTTTATTGGTAGGGGGCACCGGGGAGCTGTTTTTT.

The chain couples TRBV5-5 to TRBJ1-5; D unclear. This CDR3 is 16 amino acids long. Deletions cut 2 bases from V and 0 bases from J, with 12 bases between. CDR1 and CDR2 from the germline V gene are SGHKS and YYEKEE (reference sequence). DNA for the CDR3: TGTGCCAGCAGCTTCCGGTCGATGAATAGCAATCAGCCCCAGCATTTT. It encodes CASSFRSMNSNQPQHF.

The chain carries TRBV11-3 and TRBJ1-2, with D possibly TRBD1 on 6 matching bases. Between the trimmed V and J ends, which lost 6 bases and 5 bases, there was a span of 10 bases. Germline loops: CDR1 SGHNT, CDR2 YENEEA. The CDR3 is 12 residues long. Here the CDR3 DNA reads TGTGCCAGCAGGGGGGCAGGGTATGGCTACACCTTC. Translating gives CASRGAGYGYTF.

The chain uses TRBV9 and TRBJ2-3; a possible D gene is TRBD1 (6 bases). Trimming removed 4 bases from V and 4 bases from J, with 16 bases in between. Germline CDR1 reads SGDLS; CDR2 reads YYNGEE. The CDR3 runs 15 residues. The CDR3 here is CASSSSLGGADTQYF. CDR3 DNA: TGTGCCAGCAGCTCCTCCCTTGGGGGCGCAGATACGCAGTATTTT. The whole variable domain, filled in from reference TRBV9 and TRBJ2-3, reads DSGVTQTPKHLITATGQRVTLRCSPRSGDLSVYWYQQSLDQGLQFLIQYYNGEERAKGNILERFSAQQFPDLHSELNLSSLELGDSALYFCASSSSLGGADTQYFGPGTRLTVL.

The chain combines TRBV11-3 with TRBJ2-1; no firm D call. CDR1 is SGHNT and CDR2 is YENEEA in the germline V gene. The CDR3 length is 15 residues. V was clipped by 0 bases and J by 8 bases, with 14 bases between them. CDR3 protein: CASSLEAPDKDEQFF. The CDR3 DNA reads TGTGCCAGCAGCTTAGAAGCCCCTGACAAAGATGAGCAGTTCTTC.

This chain connects TRBV7-9 to TRBJ1-1; TRBD1 matches at 9 bases. With 3 bases clipped from V and 13 bases from J, the junction kept 6 bases outside the gene matches. Germline V gene data show CDR1 as SEHNR and CDR2 as FQNEAQ (reference sequence). This CDR3 is 12 amino acids long. CDR3 DNA sequence: TGTGCCAGCAGCTTGGGACAGGGAGAAAATTTCTTT. Its protein is CASSLGQGENFF.

The chain combines TRBV10-2 with TRBJ2-1, with D possibly being TRBD2 (6 bases). Between the trimmed V and J ends, which lost 1 base and 10 bases, there was a span of 8 bases. The CDR3 extends over 12 amino acids. Germline loops: CDR1 WSHSY, CDR2 SAAADI. CDR3 in amino acids: CASSEYRGEQFF. CDR3 nucleotide sequence: TGCGCCAGCAGTGAGTACCGGGGGGAGCAGTTCTTC.

The genes are TRBV16 and TRBJ2-1; no clear D gene. The CDR3 contains 16 residues. The V gene's germline CDR1 is KGHSY and CDR2 FQNENV. With 3 bases removed from V and 0 bases from J, the gap between germline ends came to 12 bases. DNA for the CDR3: TGTGCCAGCAGCCATACAACGGAGAGCTCCTACAATGAGCAGTTCTTC. Protein: CASSHTTESSYNEQFF.

The rearrangement links TRBV9 to TRBJ2-3, with TRBD2 identical over 8 bases. This CDR3 is 16 amino acids long. The germline V gene has CDR1 SGDLS and CDR2 YYNGEE. V dropped 3 bases and J dropped 3; count of bases not matched to a gene: 9. CDR3 protein: CASSDTSGFQTDTQYF. Here the CDR3 DNA reads TGTGCCAGCAGCGATACTAGCGGCTTTCAGACAGATACGCAGTATTTT.

The chain couples TRBV11-3 to TRBJ2-5; 8 bases align to TRBD2. Per germline, CDR1 SGHNT and CDR2 YENEEA. The ends lost 2 bases at V and 4 bases at J; junction bases unmatched: 6. The CDR3 covers 15 residues. The DNA for the CDR3 is TGTGCCAGCAGCTTACACGGGAGGGTAGGAGAGACCCAGTACTTC. Encoded protein: CASSLHGRVGETQYF.

V gene TRBV19 combines with J gene TRBJ1-3; D not certain. There are 15 residues in the CDR3. Per the germline V gene, CDR1 is LNHDA and CDR2 is SQIVND (reference sequence). Trimming stripped 6 bases from V and 0 bases from J, with 12 bases between. The DNA for the CDR3 is TGTGCCAGTAGCCTGTCGGAGGACTCTGGAAACACCATATATTTT. This encodes CASSLSEDSGNTIYF. The entire variable domain, with the rest obtained from reference TRBV19 and TRBJ1-3, is as follows: DGGITQSPKYLFRKEGQNVTLSCEQNLNHDAMYWYRQDPGQGLRLIYYSQIVNDFQKGDIAEGYSVSREKKESFPLTVTSAQKNPTAFYLCASSLSEDSGNTIYFGEGSWLTVV.

The rearrangement links TRBV5-3 to TRBJ1-1; D gene ambiguous. TRBV5-3 is identified as an open reading frame with a role that is uncertain. The length of the CDR3 is 16 residues. V lost 6 bases and J 3 bases, leaving 21 bases between the germline ends. The CDR3 loop reads CARNKSSGEWDTEAFF. CDR3 bases: TGTGCCAGAAACAAATCTTCCGGGGAATGGGACACTGAAGCTTTCTTT.

V and J are TRBV2 and TRBJ2-7, with 7 bases fitting TRBD1. Per germline, CDR1 SNHLY and CDR2 FYNNEI. V gave up 5 bases and J gave up 11 bases; unmatched junction bases: 6. The CDR3 covers 11 residues. CDR3 loop: CASSYDRVKYF. DNA of the CDR3: TGTGCCAGCAGTTACGACAGGGTGAAGTACTTC.

V gene TRBV19 combines with J gene TRBJ1-2, with unresolved D. Trimming pared 6 bases from V and 2 bases from J, leaving 13 bases between. This CDR3 contains 14 residues. Germline values: CDR1 LNHDA, CDR2 SQIVND (reference sequence). The DNA of the CDR3 is TGTGCCAGTAGAATGGTCCGGGAGAACTATGGCTACACCTTC. As protein: CASRMVRENYGYTF.

The rearrangement joins TRBV19 to TRBJ1-6; perhaps TRBD1 as D (5 bases). Germline loops: CDR1 LNHDA, CDR2 SQIVND (reference sequence). V lost 6 bases, J lost 9 bases, and 21 bases lay in between. The CDR3 loop spans 16 amino acids. The CDR3, as DNA: TGTGCCAGTAGCCAAACGGGGGTGGCCGAGGTTTCACCCCTCCACTTT. Translated, it gives CASSQTGVAEVSPLHF.

The chain has TRBV7-8 and TRBJ2-3; 14 bases agree with TRBD2. Germline V gene sequence: CDR1 SGHVS, CDR2 FQNEAQ. The CDR3 is made up of 18 amino acids. V lost 5 bases to trimming and J lost 0 bases; unmatched junction nucleotides: 7. The CDR3 protein is CASSAGTSGSTSTDTQYF. The CDR3 DNA reads TGTGCCAGCAGCGCGGGGACTAGCGGGAGCACTAGCACAGATACGCAGTATTTT.

This chain joins TRBV11-3 and TRBJ1-3; D perhaps matches TRBD1 (5 bases). The CDR3 runs to 16 residues. The germline CDR1 and CDR2 sequences are SGHNT and YENEEA. Trimming stripped 0 bases from V and 0 bases from J, with 9 bases between. CDR3 residues: CASSLDPGHSGNTIYF. The CDR3, as DNA: TGTGCCAGCAGCTTAGATCCAGGGCACTCTGGAAACACCATATATTTT.

This chain connects TRBV27 to TRBJ1-2, with 9 bases matching TRBD1. This CDR3 region has 16 residues. The V and J ends lost 6 bases and 0 bases, in that order; junction bases with no gene match: 8. The germline V gene has CDR1 MNHEY and CDR2 SMNVEV (reference sequence). The CDR3: CASSSLTGGTNYGYTF. In nucleotides, the CDR3 is TGTGCCAGCAGCTCATTGACAGGGGGGACTAACTATGGCTACACCTTC.